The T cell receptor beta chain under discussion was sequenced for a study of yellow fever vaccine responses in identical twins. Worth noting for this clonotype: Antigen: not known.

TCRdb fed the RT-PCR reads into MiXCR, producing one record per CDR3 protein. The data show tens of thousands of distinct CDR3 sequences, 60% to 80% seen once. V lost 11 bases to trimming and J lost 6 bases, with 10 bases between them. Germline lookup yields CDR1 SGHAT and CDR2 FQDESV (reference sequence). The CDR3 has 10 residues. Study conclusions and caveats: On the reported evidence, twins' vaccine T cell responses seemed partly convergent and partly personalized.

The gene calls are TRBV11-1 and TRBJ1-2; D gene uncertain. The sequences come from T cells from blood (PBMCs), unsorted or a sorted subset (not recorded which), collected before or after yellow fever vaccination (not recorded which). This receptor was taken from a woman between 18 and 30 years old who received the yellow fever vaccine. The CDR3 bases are TGTGCCGCCGGGCAAGATGGCTACACCTTC. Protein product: CAAGQDGYTF.